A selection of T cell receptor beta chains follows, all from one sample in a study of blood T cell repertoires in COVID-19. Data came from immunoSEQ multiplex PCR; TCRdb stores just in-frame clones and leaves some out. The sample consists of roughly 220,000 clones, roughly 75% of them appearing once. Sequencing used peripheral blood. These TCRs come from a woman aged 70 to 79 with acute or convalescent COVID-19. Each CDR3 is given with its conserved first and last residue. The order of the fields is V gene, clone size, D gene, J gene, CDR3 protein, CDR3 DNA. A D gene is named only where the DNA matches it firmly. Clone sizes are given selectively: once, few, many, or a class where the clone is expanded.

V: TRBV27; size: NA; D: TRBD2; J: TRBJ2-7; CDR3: CASRGLAGVDEQYF; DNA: TGTGCCAGCAGAGGACTAGCGGGAGTGGATGAGCAGTACTTC
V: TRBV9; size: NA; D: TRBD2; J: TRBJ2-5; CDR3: CASSVGASGSVETQYF; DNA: TGTGCCAGCAGCGTAGGGGCTAGCGGGAGCGTGGAGACCCAGTACTTC
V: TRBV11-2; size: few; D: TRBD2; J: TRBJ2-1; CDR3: CASRGDYSYNEQFF; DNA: TGTGCCAGCAGGGGGGACTACTCCTACAATGAGCAGTTCTTC
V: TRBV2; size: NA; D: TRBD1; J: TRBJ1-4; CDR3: CASRLNGQANEKLFF; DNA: TGTGCCAGCAGGCTTAACGGACAGGCGAATGAAAAACTGTTTTTT
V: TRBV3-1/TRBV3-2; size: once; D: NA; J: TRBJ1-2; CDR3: CASSPTVGGYTF; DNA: TGTGCCAGCAGCCCTACGGTTGGTGGCTACACCTTC
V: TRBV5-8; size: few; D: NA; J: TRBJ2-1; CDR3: CASTHSGEQFF; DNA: TGTGCCAGCACCCATAGTGGTGAGCAGTTCTTC
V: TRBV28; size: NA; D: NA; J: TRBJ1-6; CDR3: CASSLWGRYYNSPLHF; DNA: TGTGCCAGCAGTTTATGGGGCAGGTACTATAATTCACCCCTCCACTTT
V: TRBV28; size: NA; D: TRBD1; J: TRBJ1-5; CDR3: CASSLSPGGTGTYSNQPQHF; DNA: TGTGCCAGCAGTTTAAGTCCCGGGGGGACAGGTACCTATAGCAATCAGCCCCAGCATTTT
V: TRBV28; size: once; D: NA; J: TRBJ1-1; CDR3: CASTLQDSTEAFF; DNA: TGTGCCAGCACCCTTCAGGATTCCACTGAAGCTTTCTTT
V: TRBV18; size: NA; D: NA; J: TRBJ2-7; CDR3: CASSPGRGTYEQYF; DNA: TGTGCCAGCTCACCAGGGAGGGGGACCTACGAGCAGTACTTC
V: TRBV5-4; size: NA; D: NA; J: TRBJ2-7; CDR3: CASKAPDSAYEQYF; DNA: TGTGCCAGCAAGGCTCCCGACAGTGCATACGAGCAGTACTTC
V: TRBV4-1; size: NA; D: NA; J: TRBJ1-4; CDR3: CASSQDTSEAGRNEKLFF; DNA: TGCGCCAGCAGCCAAGATACGTCGGAAGCGGGACGGAATGAAAAACTGTTTTTT
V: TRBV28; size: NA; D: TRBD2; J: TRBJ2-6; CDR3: CASTQRGSGANVLTF; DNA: TGTGCCAGCACCCAGCGGGGGTCTGGGGCCAACGTCCTGACTTTC
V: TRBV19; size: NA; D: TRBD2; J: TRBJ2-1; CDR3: CASSIQGLRDNEQFF; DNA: TGTGCCAGTAGTATCCAGGGACTAAGGGACAATGAGCAGTTCTTC
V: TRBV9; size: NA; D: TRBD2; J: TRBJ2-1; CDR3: CASSVDSGRWGEQFF; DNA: TGTGCCAGCAGCGTAGATAGCGGGAGGTGGGGTGAGCAGTTCTTC
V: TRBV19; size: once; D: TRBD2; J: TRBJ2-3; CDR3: CASRPLEGGKDTQYF; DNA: TGTGCCAGTAGACCACTTGAGGGAGGGAAAGATACGCAGTATTTT
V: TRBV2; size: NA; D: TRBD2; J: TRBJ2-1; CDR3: CASSSTSGSSYNEQFF; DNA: TGTGCCAGCAGTTCGACTAGCGGGAGCTCCTACAATGAGCAGTTCTTC
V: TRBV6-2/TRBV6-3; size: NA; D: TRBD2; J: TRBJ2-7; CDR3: CASSYRSGTHEQYF; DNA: TGTGCCAGCAGTTATCGTAGCGGGACGCACGAGCAGTACTTC
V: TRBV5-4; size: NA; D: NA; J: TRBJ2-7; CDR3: CASSPGLTTYEQYF; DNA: TGTGCCAGCAGCCCAGGACTAACCACCTACGAGCAGTACTTC
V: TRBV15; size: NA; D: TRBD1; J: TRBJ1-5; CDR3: CATSKGRTGASQPQHF; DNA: TGTGCCACCAGCAAAGGAAGGACAGGGGCTAGTCAGCCCCAGCATTTT
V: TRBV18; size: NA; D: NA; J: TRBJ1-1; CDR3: CASSPRVAEAFF; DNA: TGTGCCAGCTCACCGCGGGTCGCAGAAGCTTTCTTT
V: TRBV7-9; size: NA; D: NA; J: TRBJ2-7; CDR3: CASSRSTYEQYF; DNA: TGTGCCAGCAGCCGGAGTACCTACGAGCAGTACTTC
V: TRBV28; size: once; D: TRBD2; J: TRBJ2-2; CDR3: CASRETSGMNTGELFF; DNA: TGTGCCAGCAGGGAGACTAGCGGGATGAACACCGGGGAGCTGTTTTTT
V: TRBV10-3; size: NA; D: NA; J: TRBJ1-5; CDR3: CAIRADSNQPQHF; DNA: TGTGCCATCAGGGCCGATAGCAATCAGCCCCAGCATTTT
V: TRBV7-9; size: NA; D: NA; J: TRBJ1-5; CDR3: CASSPNSRQPQHF; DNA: TGTGCCAGCAGCCCCAACTCCCGTCAGCCCCAGCATTTT
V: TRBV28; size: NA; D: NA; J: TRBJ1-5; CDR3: CASRLPQGSNQPQHF; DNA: TGTGCCAGCAGATTACCACAGGGAAGCAATCAGCCCCAGCATTTT
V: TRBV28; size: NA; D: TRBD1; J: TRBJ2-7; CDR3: CASSRTGATSEQYF; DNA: TGTGCCAGCAGCCGTACAGGGGCTACTAGCGAGCAGTACTTC
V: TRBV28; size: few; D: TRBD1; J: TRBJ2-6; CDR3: CASSGTGGSGANVLTF; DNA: TGTGCCAGCAGTGGGACAGGGGGCTCTGGGGCCAACGTCCTGACTTTC
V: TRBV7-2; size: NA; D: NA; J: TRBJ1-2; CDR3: CASSLGASLGGYTF; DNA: TGTGCCAGCAGCTTGGGGGCCTCCTTAGGCGGCTACACCTTC
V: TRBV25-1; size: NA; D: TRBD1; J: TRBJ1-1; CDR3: CASSEWETGGAEAFF; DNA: TGTGCCAGCAGTGAATGGGAGACAGGGGGAGCTGAAGCTTTCTTT
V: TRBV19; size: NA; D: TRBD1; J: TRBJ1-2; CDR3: CASTRGPTNYGYTF; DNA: TGTGCCAGTACTAGGGGGCCTACTAACTATGGCTACACCTTC
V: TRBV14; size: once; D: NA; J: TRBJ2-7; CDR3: CASSQYTRDEQYF; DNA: TGTGCCAGCAGCCAATATACTAGGGACGAGCAGTACTTC
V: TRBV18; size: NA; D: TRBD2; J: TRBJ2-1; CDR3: CASSLAAGGVGNEQFF; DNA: TGTGCCAGCTCACTCGCCGCGGGAGGAGTTGGCAATGAGCAGTTCTTC
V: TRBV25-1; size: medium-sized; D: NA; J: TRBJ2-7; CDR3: CASSAAYEQYF; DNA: TGTGCCAGCAGTGCTGCCTACGAGCAGTACTTC
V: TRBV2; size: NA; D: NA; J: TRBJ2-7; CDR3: CASSVELLADEQYF; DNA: TGTGCCAGCAGTGTTGAGCTACTTGCGGACGAGCAGTACTTC
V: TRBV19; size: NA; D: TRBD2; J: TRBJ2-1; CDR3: CASSITSGRGNEQFF; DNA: TGTGCCAGTAGTATTACTAGCGGGAGGGGGAATGAGCAGTTCTTC
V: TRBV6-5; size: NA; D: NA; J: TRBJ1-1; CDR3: CASSDNRDTEAFF; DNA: TGTGCCAGCAGCGATAACAGGGACACTGAAGCTTTCTTT
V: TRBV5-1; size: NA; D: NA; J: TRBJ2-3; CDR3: CASSLGIGTGKGDTQYF; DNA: TGCGCCAGCAGCTTGGGAATAGGTACAGGGAAAGGGGATACGCAGTATTTT
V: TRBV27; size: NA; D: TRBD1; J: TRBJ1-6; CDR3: CASSLKDRGYSPLHF; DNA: TGTGCCAGCAGTTTAAAGGACAGGGGGTATTCACCCCTCCACTTT
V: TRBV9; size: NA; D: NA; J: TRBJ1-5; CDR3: CASSPGVSNQPQHF; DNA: TGTGCCAGCAGCCCAGGGGTGAGCAATCAGCCCCAGCATTTT
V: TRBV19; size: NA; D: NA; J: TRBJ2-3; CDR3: CASSISRGRYGTDTQYF; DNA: TGTGCCAGTAGTATTTCTCGAGGGAGGTACGGCACAGATACGCAGTATTTT
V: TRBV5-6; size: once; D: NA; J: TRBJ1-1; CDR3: CASSLRRQNTEAFF; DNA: TGTGCCAGCAGCTTGAGGCGGCAGAACACTGAAGCTTTCTTT
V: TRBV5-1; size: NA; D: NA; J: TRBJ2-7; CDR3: CASSLVQGIEDEQYF; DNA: TGCGCCAGCAGCTTGGTTCAGGGGATAGAGGACGAGCAGTACTTC
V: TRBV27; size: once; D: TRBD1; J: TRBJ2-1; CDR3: CASSPWTGSPNEQFF; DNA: TGTGCCAGCAGTCCTTGGACAGGGTCCCCCAATGAGCAGTTCTTC
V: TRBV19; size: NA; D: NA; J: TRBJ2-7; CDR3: CASSMTGESYEQYF; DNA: TGTGCCAGTAGTATGACGGGGGAAAGCTACGAGCAGTACTTC
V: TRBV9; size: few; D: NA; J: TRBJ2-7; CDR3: CASSTDDRAYEQYF; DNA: TGTGCCAGCAGCACCGACGACAGAGCCTACGAGCAGTACTTC
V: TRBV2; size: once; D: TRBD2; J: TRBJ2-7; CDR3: CASSGVAGYQEQYF; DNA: TGTGCCAGCAGTGGAGTAGCGGGATACCAAGAGCAGTACTTC
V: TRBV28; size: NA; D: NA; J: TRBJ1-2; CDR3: CASSLPLGGAEGYTF; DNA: TGTGCCAGCAGTTTACCCCTGGGGGGGGCGGAGGGCTACACCTTC
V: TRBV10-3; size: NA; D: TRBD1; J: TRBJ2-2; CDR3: CAISPGQGNTGELFF; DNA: TGTGCCATCAGCCCGGGACAGGGGAACACCGGGGAGCTGTTTTTT
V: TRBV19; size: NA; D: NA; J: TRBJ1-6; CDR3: CASSIWESSYNSPLHF; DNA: TGTGCCAGTAGTATCTGGGAGAGCTCCTATAATTCACCCCTCCACTTT
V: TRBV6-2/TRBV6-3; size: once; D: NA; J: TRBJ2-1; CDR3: CASSSPEEREQFF; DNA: TGTGCCAGCAGTTCCCCGGAGGAGAGGGAGCAGTTCTTC
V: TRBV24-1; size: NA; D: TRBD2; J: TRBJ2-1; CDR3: CATSDPTSGREVNEQFF; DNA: TGTGCCACCAGTGACCCGACTAGCGGGAGGGAGGTCAATGAGCAGTTCTTC
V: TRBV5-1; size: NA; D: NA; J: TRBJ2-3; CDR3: CASRLNTDTQYF; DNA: TGCGCCAGCAGACTCAACACAGATACGCAGTATTTT
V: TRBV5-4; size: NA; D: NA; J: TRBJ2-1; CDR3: CASSSQRGGGGDEQFF; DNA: TGTGCCAGCAGCAGTCAACGGGGGGGAGGGGGCGATGAGCAGTTCTTC
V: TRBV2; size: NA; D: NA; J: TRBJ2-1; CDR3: CASTAPVGGPGNEQFF; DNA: TGTGCCAGCACCGCTCCGGTCGGAGGGCCAGGGAATGAGCAGTTCTTC